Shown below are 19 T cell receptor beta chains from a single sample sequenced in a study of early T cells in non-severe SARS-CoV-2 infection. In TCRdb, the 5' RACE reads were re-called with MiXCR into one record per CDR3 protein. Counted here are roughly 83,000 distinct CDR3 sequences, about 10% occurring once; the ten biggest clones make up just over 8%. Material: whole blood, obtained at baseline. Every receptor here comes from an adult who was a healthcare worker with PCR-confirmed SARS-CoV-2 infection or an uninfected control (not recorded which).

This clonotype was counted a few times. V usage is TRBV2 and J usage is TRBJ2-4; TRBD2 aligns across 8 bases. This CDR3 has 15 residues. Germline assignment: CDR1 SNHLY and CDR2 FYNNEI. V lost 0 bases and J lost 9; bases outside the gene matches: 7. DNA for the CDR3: TGTGCCAGCAGTGAAGCCGGGAGCGGGAGCGGCATTCAGTACTTC. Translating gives CASSEAGSGSGIQYF. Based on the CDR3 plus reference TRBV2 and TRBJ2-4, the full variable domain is EPEVTQTPSHQVTQMGQEVILRCVPISNHLYFYWYRQILGQKVEFLVSFYNNEISEKSEIFDDQFSVERPDGSNFTLKIRSTKLEDSAMYFCASSEAGSGSGIQYFGAGTRLSVL.

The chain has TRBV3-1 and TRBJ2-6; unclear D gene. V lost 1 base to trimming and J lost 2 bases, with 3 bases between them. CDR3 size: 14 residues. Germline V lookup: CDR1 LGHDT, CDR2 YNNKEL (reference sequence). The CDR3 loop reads CASSQGAGANVLTF. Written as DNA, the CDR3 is TGTGCCAGCAGCCAAGGAGCTGGGGCCAACGTCCTGACTTTC.

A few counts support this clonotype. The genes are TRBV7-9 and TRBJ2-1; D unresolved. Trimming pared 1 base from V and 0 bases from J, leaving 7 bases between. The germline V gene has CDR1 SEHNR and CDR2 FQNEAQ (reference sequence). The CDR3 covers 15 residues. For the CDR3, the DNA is TGTGCCAGCAGCTTAGGTTGGAGCTCCTACAATGAGCAGTTCTTC. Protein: CASSLGWSSYNEQFF.

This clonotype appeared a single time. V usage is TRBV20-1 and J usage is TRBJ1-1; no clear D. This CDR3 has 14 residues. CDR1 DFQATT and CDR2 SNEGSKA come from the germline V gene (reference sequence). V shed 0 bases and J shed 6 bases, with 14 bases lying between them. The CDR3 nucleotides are TGCAGTGCTAGAGATCAAAGAAGGGTAGCTGAAGCTTTCTTT. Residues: CSARDQRRVAEAFF.

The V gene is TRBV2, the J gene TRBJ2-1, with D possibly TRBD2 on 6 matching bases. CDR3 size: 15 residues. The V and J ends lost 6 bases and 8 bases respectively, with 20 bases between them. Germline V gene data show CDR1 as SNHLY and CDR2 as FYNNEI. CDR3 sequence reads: CASSIGLPAGHEQFF. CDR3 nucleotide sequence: TGTGCCAGCAGCATTGGACTACCGGCTGGCCATGAGCAGTTCTTC.

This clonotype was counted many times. CDR3 in DNA: TGTGCCAGCAGTCGGGGGAACACTGAAGCTTTCTTT. It encodes CASSRGNTEAFF. This chain links TRBV6-5 with TRBJ1-1; D call uncertain. The CDR3 length is 12 residues. Germline-derived CDR1 and CDR2 are MNHEY and SVGAGI. Trimming pared 5 bases from V and 1 base from J, leaving 5 bases between.

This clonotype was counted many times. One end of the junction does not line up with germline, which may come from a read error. CDR3 bases: TGTGCCAGCAGCACCCCCACTGGGGATCCCCTCTTC. The encoded protein is CASSTPTGDPLF. V usage is TRBV28 and J usage is TRBJ2-1; no firm D call. The length of the CDR3 is 12 residues. CDR1 MDHEN and CDR2 SYDVKM come from the germline V gene.

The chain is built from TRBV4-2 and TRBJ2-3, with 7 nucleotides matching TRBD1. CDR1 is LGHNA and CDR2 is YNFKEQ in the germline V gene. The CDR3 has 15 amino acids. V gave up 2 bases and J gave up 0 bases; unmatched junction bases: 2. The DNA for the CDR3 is TGTGCCAGCAGCCAAACGACAGGGAGCACAGATACGCAGTATTTT. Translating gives CASSQTTGSTDTQYF.

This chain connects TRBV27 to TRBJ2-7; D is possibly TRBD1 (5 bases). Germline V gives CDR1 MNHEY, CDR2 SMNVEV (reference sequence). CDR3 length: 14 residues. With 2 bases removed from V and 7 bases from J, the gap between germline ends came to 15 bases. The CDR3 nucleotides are TGTGCCAGCAGTTTAGGGGCAGGGTTGGGGGAGCAGTACTTC. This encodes CASSLGAGLGEQYF.

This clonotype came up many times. CDR3 residues: CSVAPRLETQYF. The CDR3 DNA reads as TGCAGCGTTGCCCCCCGGCTCGAGACCCAGTACTTC. The chain combines TRBV29-1 with TRBJ2-5; D not certain. The CDR3 is made up of 12 amino acids. Germline V gene data show CDR1 as SQVTM and CDR2 as ANQGSEA. The germline V and J ends were trimmed by 4 bases and 5 bases, with 11 bases remaining between them.

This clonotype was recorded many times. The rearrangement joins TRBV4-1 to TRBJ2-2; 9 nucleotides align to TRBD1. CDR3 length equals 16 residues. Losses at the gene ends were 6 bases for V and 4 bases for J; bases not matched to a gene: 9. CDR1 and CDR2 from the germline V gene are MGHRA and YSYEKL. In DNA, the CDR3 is TGCGCCAGCAGTCCCTCCGGGACAGGGCGCACCGGGGAGCTGTTTTTT. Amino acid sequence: CASSPSGTGRTGELFF.

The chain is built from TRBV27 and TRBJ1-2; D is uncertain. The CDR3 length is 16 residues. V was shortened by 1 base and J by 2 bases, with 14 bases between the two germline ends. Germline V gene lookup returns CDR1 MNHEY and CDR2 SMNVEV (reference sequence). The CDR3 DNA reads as TGTGCCAGCAGTTTATGGGCGTCAGGACCAAACTATGGCTACACCTTC. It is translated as CASSLWASGPNYGYTF.

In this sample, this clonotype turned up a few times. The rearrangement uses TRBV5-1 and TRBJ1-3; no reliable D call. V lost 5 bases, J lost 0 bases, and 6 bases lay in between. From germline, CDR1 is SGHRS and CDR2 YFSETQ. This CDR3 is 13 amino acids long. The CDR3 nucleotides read TGCGCCAGCAGTCCATTCTCTGGAAACACCATATATTTT. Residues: CASSPFSGNTIYF.

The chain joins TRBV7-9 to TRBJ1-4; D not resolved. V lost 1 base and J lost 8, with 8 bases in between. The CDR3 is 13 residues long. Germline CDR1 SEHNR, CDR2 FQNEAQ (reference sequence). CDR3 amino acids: CASSLGHVEKLFF. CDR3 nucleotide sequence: TGTGCCAGCAGCTTAGGACATGTAGAAAAACTGTTTTTT.

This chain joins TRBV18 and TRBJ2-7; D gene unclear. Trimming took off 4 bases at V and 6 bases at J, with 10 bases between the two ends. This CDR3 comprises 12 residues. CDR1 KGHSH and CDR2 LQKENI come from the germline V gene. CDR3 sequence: CASSRRWSEQYF. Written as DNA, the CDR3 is TGTGCCAGCTCACGACGGTGGAGCGAGCAGTACTTC.

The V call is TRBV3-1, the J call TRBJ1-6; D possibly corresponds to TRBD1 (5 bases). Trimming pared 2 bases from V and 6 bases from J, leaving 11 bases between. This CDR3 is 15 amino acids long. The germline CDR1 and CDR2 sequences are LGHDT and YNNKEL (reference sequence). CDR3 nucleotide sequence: TGTGCCAGCAGCCAAAGGGACCCCGGTAATTCACCCCTCCACTTT. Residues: CASSQRDPGNSPLHF. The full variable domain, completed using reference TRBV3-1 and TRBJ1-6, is DTAVSQTPKYLVTQMGNDKSIKCEQNLGHDTMYWYKQDSKKFLKIMFSYNNKELIINETVPNRFSPKSPDKAHLNLHINSLELGDSAVYFCASSQRDPGNSPLHFGNGTRLTVT.

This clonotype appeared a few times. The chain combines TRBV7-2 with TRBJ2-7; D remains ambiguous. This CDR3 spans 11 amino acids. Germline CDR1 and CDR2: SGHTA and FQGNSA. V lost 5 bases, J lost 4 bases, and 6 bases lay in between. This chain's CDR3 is CASSQIYEQYF. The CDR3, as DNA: TGTGCCAGCAGCCAAATTTACGAGCAGTACTTC.

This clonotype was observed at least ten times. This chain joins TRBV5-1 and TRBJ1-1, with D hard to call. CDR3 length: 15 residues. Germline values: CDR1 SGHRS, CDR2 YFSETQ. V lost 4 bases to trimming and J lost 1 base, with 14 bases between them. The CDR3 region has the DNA TGCGCCAGCAGCCGTAGTACCGTCCCGAACACTGAAGCTTTCTTT. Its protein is CASSRSTVPNTEAFF.

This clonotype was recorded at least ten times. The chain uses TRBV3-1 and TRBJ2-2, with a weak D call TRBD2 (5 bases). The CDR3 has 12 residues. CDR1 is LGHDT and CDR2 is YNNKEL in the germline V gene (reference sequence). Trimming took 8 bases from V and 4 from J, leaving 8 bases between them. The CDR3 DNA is TGTGCCAGCGGCCGGGGCACCGGGGAGCTGTTTTTT. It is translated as CASGRGTGELFF.